A single TCR beta chain is shown here with its context. Some clones are missing from TCRdb's copy, which holds only in-frame ones; the method was immunoSEQ multiplex PCR. The sample holds 400,000 to 550,000 clones, about 85% seen once. Germline loops: CDR1 MGHDK, CDR2 SYGVNS. This CDR3 region has 17 residues. V dropped 3 bases and J dropped 0 bases, with 15 bases sitting between them. The sample is drawn from a study of blood T cell repertoires in COVID-19. For the study at large: Some COVID-19 samples were acute and others convalescent; all came from the United States, Italy and Spain.

The V gene is TRBV25-1, the J gene TRBJ1-3; D uncertain. The TCR was taken from a woman in her late teens or twenties with acute COVID-19. Sequenced: PBMCs or T cells enriched from blood (not recorded which). CDR3 bases: TGTGCCAGCAGTGAGTTGCAGGCGTTTTACTCTGGAAACACCATATATTTT. Its protein is CASSELQAFYSGNTIYF. Full variable domain (remainder filled in from reference TRBV25-1 and TRBJ1-3): EADIYQTPRYLVIGTGKKITLECSQTMGHDKMYWYQQDPGMELHLIHYSYGVNSTEKGDLSSESTVSRIRTEHFPLTLESARPSHTSQYLCASSELQAFYSGNTIYFGEGSWLTVV.